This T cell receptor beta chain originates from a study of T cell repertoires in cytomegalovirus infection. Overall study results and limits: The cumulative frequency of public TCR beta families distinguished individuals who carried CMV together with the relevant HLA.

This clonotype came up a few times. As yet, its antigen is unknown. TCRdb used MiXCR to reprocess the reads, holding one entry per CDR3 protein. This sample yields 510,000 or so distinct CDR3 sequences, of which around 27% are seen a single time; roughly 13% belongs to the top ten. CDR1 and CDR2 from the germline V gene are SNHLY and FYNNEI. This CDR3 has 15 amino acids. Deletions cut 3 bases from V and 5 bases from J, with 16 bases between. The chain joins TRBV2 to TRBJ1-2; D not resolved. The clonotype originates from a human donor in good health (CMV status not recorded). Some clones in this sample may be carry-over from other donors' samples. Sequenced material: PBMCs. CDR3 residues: CASSEHPSNLYGYTF. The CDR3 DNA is TGTGCCAGCAGTGAGCATCCGTCGAACCTATATGGCTACACCTTC. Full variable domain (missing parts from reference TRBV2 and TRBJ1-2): EPEVTQTPSHQVTQMGQEVILRCVPISNHLYFYWYRQILGQKVEFLVSFYNNEISEKSEIFDDQFSVERPDGSNFTLKIRSTKLEDSAMYFCASSEHPSNLYGYTFGSGTRLTVV.